The entry that follows covers one TCR beta chain sequence. Libraries were prepared by immunoSEQ multiplex PCR; TCRdb keeps only in-frame clonotypes and omits some of them. The table records 60,000 to 75,000 clones, about 91% of them present only once. This sample was taken from a study of PD-1 blockade in mismatch repair-deficient tumors. Across the whole study: Patients had approximately 13 mismatch repair-deficient cancer types, all previously treated and progressing.

All patients were mismatch repair deficient, assessed by either PCR or immunohistochemistry. With 5 bases clipped from V and 5 bases from J, the junction kept 6 bases outside the gene matches. The CDR3 runs 15 residues. Germline CDR1 reads PRHDT; CDR2 reads FYEKMQ (reference sequence). This TCR was recovered from an adult with mismatch repair-deficient cancer. Sequencing was performed on peripheral blood, taken 52 weeks after starting pembrolizumab. The J gene is TRBJ2-5, the V gene TRBV13; TRBD1 aligns across 12 bases. The CDR3 DNA sequence: TGTGCCAGCAGCAGCCGGGACAGGGGGCAGGAGACCCAGTACTTC. Its protein is CASSSRDRGQETQYF.